This TCR beta chain appears in the sequencing data of a study of memory CD8 T cells in hepatitis C reinfection. Across the whole study: A couple of donors cleared primary HCV but became chronic after reinfection. General study results and limits: With 5 or 6 donors, public clonotype conclusions could not be definitive.

Germline CDR1 reads SGDLS; CDR2 reads YYNGEE. This CDR3 has 15 amino acids. Trimming pared 3 bases from V and 8 bases from J, leaving 18 bases between. Time point noted: pre-reinfection, 55 to 20 weeks before reinfection detection. TCR sequencing was done directly ex vivo on sorted cells, without expansion in vitro. The Montreal HEPCO cohort supplied donors who inject drugs. TCRdb keeps only in-frame clones here, not all; method: immunoSEQ multiplex PCR. Here the sample spans approximately 51,000 clones, nearly 90% being singletons. Concerning this clone: The antigen remains unidentified.

The genes are TRBV9 and TRBJ2-4, with a tentative D call TRBD1 (8 bases). Sequencing was done on a sample of naive CD8+ T cells sorted from blood. The clonotype was recovered from a man aged 18-30 years with hepatitis C virus infection. The CDR3 nucleotides read TGTGCCAGCAGCGAGGTACAGGGGGGGTTTGACATTCAGTACTTC. Protein sequence: CASSEVQGGFDIQYF.